A single sample gave rise to the 18 T cell receptor beta chains below, sequenced in a study of blood T cell repertoires in COVID-19. Sequenced by immunoSEQ multiplex PCR; TCRdb stores in-frame clones only, minus some. The table has some 100,000 clones, roughly 87% seen once. Sequencing was done on a sample of peripheral blood. All receptors come from a human donor in a cohort sampled during active COVID-19.

This chain joins TRBV6-4 and TRBJ1-2; D call uncertain. Trimming took 4 bases from V and 2 from J, leaving 17 bases between them. Germline V gene data show CDR1 as MRHNA and CDR2 as SNTAGT. The CDR3 extends over 16 amino acids. The chain's CDR3 is CASSGEFGSPNYGYTF. The DNA for the CDR3 is TGTGCCAGCAGTGGGGAGTTTGGATCCCCCAACTATGGCTACACCTTC.

CDR3 bases: TGTGCCAGCAGCTTAGCGCTAGCGGGAGGTGACACCGGGGAGCTGTTTTTT. Its translation: CASSLALAGGDTGELFF. The chain is built from TRBV7-6 and TRBJ2-2; TRBD2 aligns across 11 bases. V shed 0 bases, J shed 3 bases, and the junction held 3 bases outside the gene matches. Germline values: CDR1 SGHVS, CDR2 FNYEAQ. This CDR3 contains 17 residues.

V and J are TRBV30 and TRBJ1-6; D is undetermined. Germline V gene data show CDR1 as GTSNPN and CDR2 as SVGIG (reference sequence). This CDR3 spans 13 amino acids. Trimming stripped 5 bases from V and 9 bases from J, with 14 bases between. The CDR3 DNA follows: TGTGCCTGGGGGCAGGAGGGTGTTTCACCCCTCCACTTT. Its translation: CAWGQEGVSPLHF.

CDR3 bases: TGTGCCAGCTCACCAGGACTAGCGGGCGTAGAGACCCAGTACTTC. Translating gives CASSPGLAGVETQYF. The V call is TRBV18, the J call TRBJ2-5; the match to TRBD2 covers 11 bases. CDR3 length equals 15 residues. Germline V gene data show CDR1 as KGHSH and CDR2 as LQKENI. V shed 2 bases, J shed 4 bases, and the junction held 3 bases outside the gene matches.

This chain joins TRBV13 and TRBJ2-1; 8 bases are a match to TRBD2. Germline assignment: CDR1 PRHDT and CDR2 FYEKMQ (reference sequence). The trim removed 2 bases at V and 4 bases at J, leaving 4 bases unmatched. CDR3 length: 15 amino acids. In nucleotides, the CDR3 is TGTGCCAGCAGCTTAACGGGAGGGGTATACAATGAGCAGTTCTTC. Its translation: CASSLTGGVYNEQFF.

In nucleotides, the CDR3 is TGTGCCAGCAGCAGACAGGGCTACGAGCAGTACTTC. Protein sequence: CASSRQGYEQYF. This chain links TRBV6-1 with TRBJ2-7, with 7 nucleotides matching TRBD1. Germline-derived CDR1 and CDR2 are MNHNS and SASEGT. J lost 3 bases, V lost 6 bases, and 2 bases had no gene match. The CDR3 has 12 residues.

The genes are TRBV3-1 (or the pseudogene TRBV3-2) and TRBJ2-1, with TRBD2 identical over 14 bases. J lost 6 bases, V lost 3 bases, and 4 bases had no gene match. The CDR3 is made up of 16 amino acids. CDR1 is LGHDT and CDR2 is YNNKEL in the germline V gene (reference sequence). DNA for the CDR3: TGTGCCAGCAGCCATGTAGGGACTAGCGGGAGCAATGAGCAGTTCTTC. Its translation: CASSHVGTSGSNEQFF.

CDR3 sequence reads: CASSLEQEGGYTF. The CDR3 nucleotides are TGTGCCAGCAGCTTGGAACAAGAGGGCGGCTACACCTTC. This sequence joins TRBV5-4 and TRBJ1-2; D is undetermined. The CDR3 extends over 13 amino acids. V dropped 0 bases and J dropped 8 bases, with 11 bases sitting between them. Per germline, CDR1 SGHNT and CDR2 YYREEE (reference sequence).

In its sample, this clone was seen once. This chain connects TRBV7-8 to TRBJ2-1, with 9 positions matching TRBD2. The CDR3 consists of 20 residues. Germline assignment: CDR1 SGHVS and CDR2 FQNEAQ. After removal of 0 bases from V and 1 base from J, the junction contained 13 bases not matched to a gene. The CDR3 coding sequence is TGTGCCAGCAGCTTAGCGCGTCTGGCTAGCGGGACATTTTCCTACAATGAGCAGTTCTTC. The encoded protein is CASSLARLASGTFSYNEQFF. Complete variable domain (other parts from reference TRBV7-8 and TRBJ2-1): GAGVSQSPRYKVAKRGQDVALRCDPISGHVSLFWYQQALGQGPEFLTYFQNEAQLDKSGLPSDRFFAERPEGSVSTLKIQRTQQEDSAVYLCASSLARLASGTFSYNEQFFGPGTRLTVL.

V usage is TRBV19 and J usage is TRBJ1-4; 11 nucleotides agree with TRBD1. With V trimmed by 5 bases and J by 1 base, 0 bases remained unmatched. The CDR3 loop spans 15 amino acids. Germline V gene lookup returns CDR1 LNHDA and CDR2 SQIVND (reference sequence). CDR3 residues: CASSGTGGTNEKLFF. CDR3 coding DNA: TGTGCCAGTAGTGGGACAGGGGGAACTAATGAAAAACTGTTTTTT.

The chain joins TRBV29-1 to TRBJ2-1, with TRBD2 matching 10 bases. V trimming: 3 bases; J trimming: 10 bases; junction bases outside the gene matches: 3. This CDR3 comprises 12 residues. Germline lookup yields CDR1 SQVTM and CDR2 ANQGSEA. CDR3 in amino acids: CSVDSSGGEQFF. Here the CDR3 DNA reads TGCAGCGTTGATTCTAGCGGGGGCGAGCAGTTCTTC.

CDR3 coding DNA: TGTGCCAGCAGCCAAGGACAGTTACCCGGGGAGCTGTTTTTT. Protein product: CASSQGQLPGELFF. V and J are TRBV14 and TRBJ2-2, with D possibly TRBD1 on 5 matching bases. Germline CDR1 reads SGHDN; CDR2 reads FVKESK. The CDR3 length is 14 residues. V lost 1 base and J lost 6, with 9 bases in between. Variable domain in full (rest from reference TRBV14 and TRBJ2-2): EAGVTQFPSHSVIEKGQTVTLRCDPISGHDNLYWYRRVMGKEIKFLLHFVKESKQDESGMPNNRFLAERTGGTYSTLKVQPAELEDSGVYFCASSQGQLPGELFFGEGSRLTVL.

The V gene is TRBV10-1, the J gene TRBJ2-5; 13 bases map to TRBD2. The junction had 4 bases not matched to a gene; V was cut back by 5 bases and J by 1 base. The CDR3 covers 16 residues. In germline, CDR1 is WNHNN, CDR2 SYGVQD (reference sequence). CDR3 bases: TGCGCCAGCAGTAAGGGACTAGCGGGGAGCCAAGAGACCCAGTACTTC. Its translation: CASSKGLAGSQETQYF.

The chain joins TRBV2 to TRBJ2-7; the match to TRBD2 covers 9 bases. Germline CDR1 SNHLY, CDR2 FYNNEI. V lost 11 bases and J lost 2; bases outside the gene matches: 10. CDR3 size: 14 residues. The CDR3 DNA reads as TGTGCCGGTAAAGAGGGGACTAGCACCTACGAGCAGTACTTC. This gives the protein CAGKEGTSTYEQYF.

The chain joins TRBV6-5 to TRBJ1-4, with no clear D. The CDR3 has 12 amino acids. The V end was cut by 8 bases, the J end by 13 bases, with 17 bases between. Germline values: CDR1 MNHEY, CDR2 SVGAGI. The CDR3 region is CASGRNDEGLFF. DNA for the CDR3: TGTGCCAGCGGCAGGAACGACGAAGGACTGTTTTTT.

J is TRBJ2-1 and V is TRBV20-1; TRBD2 aligns across 15 bases. The CDR3 totals 16 residues. Losses at the gene ends were 3 bases for V and 5 bases for J; bases not matched to a gene: 5. Germline lookup yields CDR1 DFQATT and CDR2 SNEGSKA (reference sequence). The CDR3 DNA reads TGCAGTGCTAGTACCGGGACTAGCGGGGGGCACAATGAGCAGTTCTTC. Translation: CSASTGTSGGHNEQFF.

This clone was observed a handful of times. This sequence joins TRBV19 and TRBJ2-2; D remains unclear. The CDR3 is 11 residues long. Per the germline V gene, CDR1 is LNHDA and CDR2 is SQIVND (reference sequence). Trimming shortened V by 8 bases and J by 5 bases, and 6 bases separated the two germline ends. The CDR3 region has the DNA TGTGCCAGTTTGAGAACCGGGGAGCTGTTTTTT. It specifies CASLRTGELFF.

The chain uses TRBV3-1 (or the pseudogene TRBV3-2) and TRBJ2-1, with TRBD1 as a possible D gene (5 bases). The CDR3 is 14 amino acids. Trimming took 1 base from V and 7 from J, leaving 11 bases between them. Germline assignment: CDR1 LGHDT and CDR2 YNNKEL (reference sequence). The CDR3: CASSQGRVQNEQFF. The CDR3 nucleotides are TGTGCCAGCAGCCAAGGCAGGGTCCAGAATGAGCAGTTCTTC.